This record covers a single T cell receptor (beta chain). This sample is part of a study of blood T cell repertoires in COVID-19. Study details: The United States, Italy and Spain supplied acute and convalescent COVID-19 samples. In each case, the material was cDNA or gDNA derived from T cells, B-cell-depleted T cells, or PBMCs.

Original handling: Amplification of reference gene primers provided the estimated nucleated cell counts. Profiled with immunoSEQ multiplex PCR; TCRdb holds only in-frame clones, not every one. The DNA gave D and trimming, while V, J and clone size come from that table. The sample has tens of thousands of clones, 75% to 85% seen once. Germline V CDR1 and CDR2: SGDLS, YYNGEE. The CDR3 covers 16 residues. V was cut by 1 base and J by 4 bases, with 17 bases left in between. Sequenced: peripheral blood. The rearrangement joins TRBV9 to TRBJ2-5; TRBD2 might be the D (6 bases). This receptor was identified in a woman of 80 years or more with acute or convalescent COVID-19. In nucleotides, the CDR3 is TGTGCCAGCAGCGTACTTGGGGCTAGCGTATTAGAGACCCAGTACTTC. It yields the protein CASSVLGASVLETQYF.